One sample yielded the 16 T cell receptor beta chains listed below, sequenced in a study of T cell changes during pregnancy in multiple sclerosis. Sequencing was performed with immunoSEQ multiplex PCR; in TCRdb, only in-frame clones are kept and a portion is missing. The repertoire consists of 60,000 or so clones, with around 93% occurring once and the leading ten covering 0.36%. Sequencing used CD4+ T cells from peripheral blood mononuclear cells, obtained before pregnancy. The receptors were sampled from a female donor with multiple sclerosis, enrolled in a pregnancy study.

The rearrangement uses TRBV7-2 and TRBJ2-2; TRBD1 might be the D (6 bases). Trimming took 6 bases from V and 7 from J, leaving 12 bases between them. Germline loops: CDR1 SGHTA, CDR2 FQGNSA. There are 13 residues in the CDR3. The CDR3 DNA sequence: TGTGCCAGCAGTTCTGGGGGCGTCGGGGAGCTGTTTTTT. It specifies CASSSGGVGELFF. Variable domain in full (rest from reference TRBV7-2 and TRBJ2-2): GAGVSQSPSNKVTEKGKDVELRCDPISGHTALYWYRQSLGQGLEFLIYFQGNSAPDKSGLPSDRFSAERTGGSVSTLTIQRTQQEDSAVYLCASSSGGVGELFFGEGSRLTVL.

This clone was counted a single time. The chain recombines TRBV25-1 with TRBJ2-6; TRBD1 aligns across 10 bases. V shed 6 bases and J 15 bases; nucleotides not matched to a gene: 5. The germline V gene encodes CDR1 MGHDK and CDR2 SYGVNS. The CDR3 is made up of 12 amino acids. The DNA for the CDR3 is TGTGCCAGCAGACCGGGACAGGGGTCCCTGACTTTC. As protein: CASRPGQGSLTF. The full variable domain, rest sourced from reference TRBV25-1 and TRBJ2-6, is EADIYQTPRYLVIGTGKKITLECSQTMGHDKMYWYQQDPGMELHLIHYSYGVNSTEKGDLSSESTVSRIRTEHFPLTLESARPSHTSQYLCASRPGQGSLTFGAGSRLTVL.

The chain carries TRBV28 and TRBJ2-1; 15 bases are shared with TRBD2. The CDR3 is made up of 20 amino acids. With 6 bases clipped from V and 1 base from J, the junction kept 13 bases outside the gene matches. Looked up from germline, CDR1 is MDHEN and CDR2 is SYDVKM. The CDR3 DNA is TGTGCCAGCAGCCAACTCCCGGGACTAGCGGGAGGCAATTCCTACAATGAGCAGTTCTTC. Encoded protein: CASSQLPGLAGGNSYNEQFF.

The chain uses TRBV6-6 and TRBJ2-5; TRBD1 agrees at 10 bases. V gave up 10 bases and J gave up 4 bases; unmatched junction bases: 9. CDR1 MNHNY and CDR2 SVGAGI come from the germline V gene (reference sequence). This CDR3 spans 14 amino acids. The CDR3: CATRTGGLGETQYF. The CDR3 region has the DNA TGTGCCACTAGGACAGGGGGTTTAGGAGAGACCCAGTACTTC.

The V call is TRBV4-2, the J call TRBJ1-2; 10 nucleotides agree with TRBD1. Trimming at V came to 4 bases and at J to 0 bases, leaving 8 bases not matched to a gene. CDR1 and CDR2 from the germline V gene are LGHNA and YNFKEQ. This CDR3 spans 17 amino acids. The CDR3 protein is CASSPNGQGGANYGYTF. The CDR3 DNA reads TGTGCCAGCAGCCCAAACGGACAGGGGGGCGCTAACTATGGCTACACCTTC.

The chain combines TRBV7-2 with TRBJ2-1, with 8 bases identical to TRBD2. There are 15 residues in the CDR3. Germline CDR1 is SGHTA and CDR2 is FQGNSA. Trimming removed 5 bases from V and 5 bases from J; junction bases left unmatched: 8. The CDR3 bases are TGTGCCAGCAGCCAGAGCGGGAGTCTAAACAATGAGCAGTTCTTC. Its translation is CASSQSGSLNNEQFF.

CDR3 nucleotides: TGCGCCAGCAGTCGGGGTAACGGGAACACTGAAGCTTTCTTT. Translated: CASSRGNGNTEAFF. The rearrangement links TRBV5-1 to TRBJ1-1; no definite D call. Trimming took off 5 bases at V and 1 base at J, with 12 bases between the two ends. The CDR3 is 14 residues long. Germline V gene data show CDR1 as SGHRS and CDR2 as YFSETQ.

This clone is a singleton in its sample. This chain's CDR3 is CASSEGSYYEQYF. CDR3 nucleotide sequence: TGTGCCAGCAGTGAGGGCAGCTACTACGAGCAGTACTTC. The chain has TRBV2 and TRBJ2-7; the D is unclear. The CDR3 has 13 amino acids. Germline V lookup: CDR1 SNHLY, CDR2 FYNNEI. Trimming took off 3 bases at V and 3 bases at J, with 9 bases between the two ends.

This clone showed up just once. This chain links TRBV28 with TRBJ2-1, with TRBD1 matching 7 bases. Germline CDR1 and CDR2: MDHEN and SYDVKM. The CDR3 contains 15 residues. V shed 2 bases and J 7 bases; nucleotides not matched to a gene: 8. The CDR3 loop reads CASSLIQTGENEQFF. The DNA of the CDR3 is TGTGCCAGCAGTTTAATTCAAACAGGGGAGAATGAGCAGTTCTTC.

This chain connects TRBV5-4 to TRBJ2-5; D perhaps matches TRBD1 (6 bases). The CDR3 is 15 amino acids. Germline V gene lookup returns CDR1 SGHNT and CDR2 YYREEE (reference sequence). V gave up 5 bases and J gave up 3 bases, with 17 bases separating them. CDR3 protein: CASRVGGVSKETQYF. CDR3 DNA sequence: TGTGCCAGCAGGGTAGGGGGAGTGTCGAAAGAGACCCAGTACTTC.

CDR3 bases: TGTGCCAGCAGGTCAACATTATCGGGCTACACCTTC. Translating gives CASRSTLSGYTF. This sequence joins TRBV6-6 and TRBJ1-2; D is ambiguous. In germline, CDR1 is MNHNY, CDR2 SVGAGI (reference sequence). The V end was cut by 6 bases, the J end by 8 bases, with 13 bases between. This CDR3 spans 12 amino acids.

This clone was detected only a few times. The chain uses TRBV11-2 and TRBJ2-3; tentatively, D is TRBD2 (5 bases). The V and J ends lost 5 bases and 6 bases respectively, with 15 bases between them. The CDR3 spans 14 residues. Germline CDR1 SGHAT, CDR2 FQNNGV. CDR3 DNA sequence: TGTGCCAGCAGCGTACTAGGGATTTCGGATACGCAGTATTTT. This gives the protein CASSVLGISDTQYF.

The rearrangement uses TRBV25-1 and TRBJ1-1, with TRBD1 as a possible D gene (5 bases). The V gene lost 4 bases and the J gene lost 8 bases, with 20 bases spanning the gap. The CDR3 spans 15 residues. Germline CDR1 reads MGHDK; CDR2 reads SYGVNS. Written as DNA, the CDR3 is TGTGCCAGCAGTGCCCGGACGGGGGTACTGGCGGAAGCTTTCTTT. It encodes CASSARTGVLAEAFF.

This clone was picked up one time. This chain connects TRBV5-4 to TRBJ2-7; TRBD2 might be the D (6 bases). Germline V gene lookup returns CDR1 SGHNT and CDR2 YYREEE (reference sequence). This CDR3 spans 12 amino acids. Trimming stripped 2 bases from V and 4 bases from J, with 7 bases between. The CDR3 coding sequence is TGTGCCAGCAGCTTTGCGGGGTACGAGCAGTACTTC. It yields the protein CASSFAGYEQYF.

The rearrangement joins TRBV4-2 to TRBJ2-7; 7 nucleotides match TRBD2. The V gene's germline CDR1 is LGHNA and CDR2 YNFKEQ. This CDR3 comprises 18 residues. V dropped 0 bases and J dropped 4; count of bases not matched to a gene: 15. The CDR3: CASSQETSTSSFSYEQYF. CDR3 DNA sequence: TGTGCCAGCAGCCAAGAGACATCGACTAGCTCATTCTCATACGAGCAGTACTTC.

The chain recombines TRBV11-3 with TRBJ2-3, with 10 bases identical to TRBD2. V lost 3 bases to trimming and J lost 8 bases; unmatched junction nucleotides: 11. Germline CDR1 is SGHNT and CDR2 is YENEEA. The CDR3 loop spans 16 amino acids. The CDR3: CASSLTLAGSGGTQYF. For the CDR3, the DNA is TGTGCCAGCAGCTTGACACTAGCGGGGTCCGGGGGTACGCAGTATTTT.